Listed below are T cell receptor beta chains from one sample, sequenced in a study of blood T cells in healthy people across ages. TCRdb used MiXCR to reprocess the 5' RACE reads, holding one entry per CDR3 protein. The sample consists of about 650,000 distinct CDR3 sequences, about a third of them appearing once. Sequenced input: blood. These receptors originate from a woman aged 80 or older in good health. CDR3s include the opening cysteine and the closing phenylalanine or tryptophan. The D gene is left open where the match is weak. A clone size is listed for some rows: how often the clone was seen (once, few, many), or a class if it is expanded.

>TRBJ1-4|-|TRBV20-1|many
CSARDGRAWNEKLFF
TGCAGTGCTAGAGATGGCAGGGCCTGGAATGAAAAACTGTTTTTT
>TRBJ2-7|TRBD1|TRBV7-2|once
CASSVSGTGRNEQYF
TGTGCCAGCAGCGTTTCCGGGACAGGGAGGAACGAGCAGTACTTC
>TRBJ2-7|-|TRBV20-1|-
CSFLMETGPYEQYF
TGCAGCTTCTTGATGGAGACAGGACCCTACGAGCAGTACTTC
>TRBJ1-5|-|TRBV7-9|few
CASSFEGKGQPQHF
TGTGCCAGCAGCTTTGAGGGGAAGGGTCAGCCCCAGCATTTT
>TRBJ2-7|TRBD1|TRBV18|many
CASSPGQGKSYEQYF
TGTGCCAGCTCCCCCGGACAGGGGAAGTCCTACGAGCAGTACTTC
>TRBJ1-2|-|TRBV7-2|-
CASSLAGAEPNYGYTF
TGTGCCAGCAGCTTAGCGGGAGCCGAGCCGAACTATGGCTACACCTTC
>TRBJ2-1|-|TRBV5-1|many
CASSSSSGSMYNEQFF
TGCGCCAGCAGCTCCTCCTCAGGAAGCATGTACAATGAGCAGTTCTTC
>TRBJ2-3|-|TRBV12-3/TRBV12-4|many
CASSLGRLTDTQYF
TGTGCCAGCAGTTTGGGACGGCTCACAGATACGCAGTATTTT
>TRBJ2-3|TRBD1|TRBV5-5|many
CASSLKDRYTDTQYF
TGTGCCAGCAGCTTGAAGGACAGGTACACAGATACGCAGTATTTT
>TRBJ2-7|-|TRBV18|many
CASSRHQGRTYEQYF
TGTGCCAGCTCACGGCATCAGGGAAGGACCTACGAGCAGTACTTC
>TRBJ2-2|-|TRBV5-8|-
CASSLGVYNTGELFF
TGTGCCAGCAGCTTGGGGGTGTATAACACCGGGGAGCTGTTTTTT
>TRBJ1-5|-|TRBV28|-
CASSESGPYQPQHF
TGTGCCAGCAGCGAATCCGGGCCCTATCAGCCCCAGCATTTT
>TRBJ1-4|TRBD1|TRBV14|-
CASSQRTGAGEKLFF
TGTGCCAGCAGCCAGAGGACAGGTGCGGGAGAAAAACTGTTTTTT
>TRBJ1-6|-|TRBV20-1|few
CSARPDRSYSPLHF
TGCAGTGCTAGACCCGATAGATCTTACTCACCCCTCCACTTT
>TRBJ2-1|-|TRBV7-2|-
CASSPNRVLSHEQFF
TGTGCCAGCAGCCCGAATAGGGTGTTAAGCCACGAGCAGTTCTTC
>TRBJ1-2|TRBD1|TRBV7-3|many
CASSQNPQGAGGYTF
TGTGCCAGCAGCCAAAATCCTCAGGGGGCCGGGGGCTACACCTTC
>TRBJ1-5|-|TRBV6-2/TRBV6-3|-
CASSSGRGVDLGPQHF
TGTGCCAGCAGTTCGGGACGCGGGGTAGATCTCGGGCCCCAGCATTTT
>TRBJ1-5|-|TRBV10-3|many
CATLQPGLLNQPQHF
TGTGCCACACTCCAGCCCGGACTGCTGAATCAGCCCCAGCATTTT
>TRBJ2-7|TRBD1|TRBV14|many
CASSLGRTGGLYEQYF
TGTGCCAGCAGCCTCGGTCGGACAGGGGGCCTTTACGAGCAGTACTTC
>TRBJ1-4|-|TRBV2|-
CASRMGYEKLFF
TGTGCCAGCAGGATGGGTTATGAAAAACTGTTTTTT
>TRBJ1-4|-|TRBV7-9|many
CASSLERTRSVREKLFF
TGTGCCAGCAGCTTAGAAAGGACGCGGTCGGTACGTGAAAAACTGTTTTTT
>TRBJ2-7|-|TRBV11-2|-
CANSLNPGTPYEQYF
TGCGCCAACAGCCTGAACCCCGGGACACCGTACGAGCAGTACTTC
>TRBJ2-2|-|TRBV20-1|-
CSARVEYDTGELFF
TGCAGTGCTAGAGTGGAATACGACACCGGGGAGCTGTTTTTT
>TRBJ1-4|-|TRBV2|few
CASNFRAATNEKLFF
TGTGCCAGCAATTTCAGGGCCGCAACTAATGAAAAACTGTTTTTT
>TRBJ2-5|TRBD2|TRBV3-1|-
CASSWDGGAQETQYF
TGTGCCAGCAGCTGGGACGGGGGGGCCCAAGAGACCCAGTACTTC
>TRBJ2-7|-|TRBV5-1|-
CASSLGGGPNSYEQYF
TGCGCCAGCAGCTTGGGGGGGGGGCCTAACTCCTACGAGCAGTACTTC
>TRBJ1-2|TRBD1|TRBV5-6|many
CASSTRQGFYGYTF
TGTGCCAGCAGCACCCGACAGGGGTTCTATGGCTACACCTTC
>TRBJ1-1|-|TRBV20-1|few
CSAREGQLVTEAFF
TGCAGTGCTAGAGAAGGACAGTTAGTCACTGAAGCTTTCTTT
>TRBJ2-1|-|TRBV5-1|once
CASSWNDRVSSYNEQFF
TGCGCCAGCAGCTGGAATGACAGAGTGAGCTCCTACAATGAGCAGTTCTTC
>TRBJ2-5|TRBD1|TRBV6-5|many
CASSYSFGAGGHGTQYF
TGTGCCAGCAGTTACTCGTTCGGGGCAGGGGGTCATGGGACCCAGTACTTC
>TRBJ2-5|TRBD2|TRBV6-1|many
CASSSRRTGTSGAVTQYF
TGTGCCAGCTCTAGTCGCAGAACCGGGACTAGCGGGGCGGTGACCCAGTACTTC
>TRBJ2-5|TRBD2|TRBV12-3/TRBV12-4|many
CASSLGSSGGAGETQYF
TGTGCCAGCAGTTTGGGGTCTAGCGGGGGGGCCGGAGAGACCCAGTACTTC
>TRBJ1-1|-|TRBV6-6|-
CASSSHRAGDTEAFF
TGTGCCAGCAGTTCACACAGGGCTGGAGACACTGAAGCTTTCTTT
>TRBJ2-3|TRBD2|TRBV27|once
CASRRRAGGPTDTQYF
TGTGCCAGCAGAAGACGAGCGGGGGGCCCCACAGATACGCAATATTTT
>TRBJ1-2|TRBD1|TRBV28|-
CASSSPVGQASDYTF
TGTGCCAGCAGTTCCCCGGTGGGACAGGCCTCAGACTACACCTTC
>TRBJ2-1|TRBD2|TRBV20-1|many
CSAQSATGTSGGEQFF
TGCAGTGCTCAATCCGCCACCGGGACTAGCGGAGGTGAGCAGTTCTTC
>TRBJ2-7|-|TRBV20-1|-
CSARGEQYF
TGCAGTGCTAGAGGCGAGCAGTACTTC
>TRBJ1-2|-|TRBV20-1|-
CSAKGDTGFYGYTF
TGCAGTGCTAAGGGGGATACAGGGTTCTATGGCTACACCTTC
>TRBJ2-5|TRBD2|TRBV5-1|many
CASSAGGIQETQYF
TGCGCCAGCAGCGCGGGGGGGATACAAGAGACCCAGTACTTC
>TRBJ2-1|-|TRBV7-8|many
CASSPLLFAAYNEQFF
TGTGCCAGCAGCCCTTTGTTATTCGCCGCCTACAATGAGCAGTTCTTC
>TRBJ2-1|-|TRBV5-1|many
CASSLNTGNEQFF
TGCGCCAGCAGCTTGAATACAGGGAATGAGCAGTTCTTC
>TRBJ2-5|-|TRBV15|many
CATSRGGQTETQYF
TGTGCCACCAGCAGAGGAGGACAGACGGAGACCCAGTACTTC
>TRBJ2-2|-|TRBV6-2/TRBV6-3|-
CASYVGLTPSTGELFF
TGTGCCAGCTACGTTGGATTAACACCGAGCACCGGGGAGCTGTTTTTT
>TRBJ1-5|TRBD1|TRBV7-2|-
CASSLGRDRGQPQHF
TGTGCCAGCAGCTTGGGACGGGACAGGGGCCAGCCCCAGCATTTT
>TRBJ2-5|-|TRBV5-1|many
CASSSGLGRETQYF
TGCGCCAGCAGCTCCGGATTGGGGAGAGAGACCCAGTACTTC
>TRBJ2-7|TRBD2|TRBV12-5|-
CAGTGGAPYEQYF
TGTGCCGGCACGGGGGGTGCCCCCTACGAGCAGTACTTC
>TRBJ1-2|TRBD1|TRBV5-1|many
CASSLDRAHYGYTF
TGCGCCAGCAGCTTAGACAGGGCCCACTATGGCTACACCTTC
>TRBJ1-6|-|TRBV7-2|many
CASSFPRGGSPLHF
TGTGCCAGCAGCTTCCCCAGGGGTGGATCACCCCTCCACTTT
>TRBJ2-2|-|TRBV6-5|-
CASGKAGVNTGELFF
TGTGCCAGTGGGAAGGCAGGGGTGAACACCGGGGAGCTGTTTTTT
>TRBJ2-3|TRBD1|TRBV7-2|many
CASRHPGQSTDTQYF
TGTGCCAGCAGGCATCCGGGACAGAGCACAGATACGCAGTATTTT
>TRBJ1-2|TRBD1|TRBV4-1|many
CASSQDPSRQGGYGYTF
TGCGCCAGCAGCCAAGACCCCTCCCGACAGGGAGGCTATGGCTACACCTTC
>TRBJ1-2|TRBD1|TRBV20-1|-
CSAGGGQGAHGYTF
TGCAGTGCTGGAGGGGGACAGGGGGCCCATGGCTACACCTTC
>TRBJ1-1|-|TRBV7-9|-
CASSTGPTGTEAFF
TGTGCCAGCAGCACCGGACCCACGGGCACTGAAGCTTTCTTT
>TRBJ1-5|-|TRBV2|-
CASSAHGSQPQHF
TGTGCCAGCAGCGCCCACGGTAGTCAGCCCCAGCATTTT
>TRBJ1-2|TRBD1|TRBV7-2|-
CASSLRYGTVSYGYTF
TGTGCCAGCAGCTTACGTTACGGGACAGTTTCCTATGGCTACACCTTC
>TRBJ2-7|-|TRBV7-6|many
CASSLATQYEQYF
TGTGCCAGCAGCTTAGCGACACAGTACGAGCAGTACTTC
>TRBJ2-2|TRBD1|TRBV5-1|few
CASSLAPPGQGNTGELFF
TGCGCCAGCAGCCTAGCACCCCCGGGACAGGGGAACACCGGGGAGCTGTTTTTT
>TRBJ2-5|TRBD2|TRBV20-1|many
CSARDARGGLQETQYF
TGCAGTGCTAGAGACGCGCGGGGGGGTCTTCAAGAGACCCAGTACTTC
>TRBJ2-2|-|TRBV28|few
CASRTPGRDTGELFF
TGTGCCAGCAGAACCCCGGGGCGGGACACCGGGGAGCTGTTTTTT
>TRBJ1-4|-|TRBV7-9|once
CASSREGLRNEKLFF
TGTGCCAGCAGCCGCGAGGGTTTAAGGAATGAAAAACTGTTTTTT